The 28 T cell receptor beta chains given below trace back to one sample, sequenced in a study of blood T cell repertoires in COVID-19 (TCRdb year 2020). The protocol used for the library was the immunoSEQ multiplex PCR assay. The table comes from immuneACCESS by way of TCRdb, which keeps in-frame sequences with V and J called. Part of the clones is missing from these tables; in studies checked, under half for an unresolved V gene and the rest for unknown reasons. The sample table holds 350,000 to 450,000 clones, of which roughly nine tenths were seen once. The top ten clonotypes cover 0.8% to 0.9% of the sample. Sequenced input: PBMCs or T cells enriched from blood (not recorded which). The receptors come from a woman aged 35 to 49 who had been exposed to COVID-19.

In this sample, this clone turned up a few times. The chain couples TRBV6-2 or TRBV6-3 to TRBJ2-7, with D possibly being TRBD2 (6 bases). V was cut by 2 bases and J by 4 bases, with 12 bases left in between. CDR3 length: 14 amino acids. Germline V lookup: CDR1 MNHEY, CDR2 SVGEGT. The CDR3 DNA reads as TGTGCCAGCAGTTACAGGAGGGGTCGGTACGAGCAGTACTTC. Translating it yields CASSYRRGRYEQYF.

The V call is TRBV5-6, the J call TRBJ1-1, with TRBD1 as a possible D gene (5 bases). CDR1 and CDR2 (germline): SGHDT, YYEEEE. Deletions cut 4 bases from V and 11 bases from J, with 15 bases between. The CDR3 consists of 12 residues. Here the CDR3 reads CASSPKGRSAFF. CDR3 nucleotide sequence: TGTGCCAGCAGCCCGAAGGGGCGCTCGGCTTTCTTT.

The V gene is TRBV6-1, the J gene TRBJ2-1; D perhaps matches TRBD1 (7 bases). This CDR3 spans 16 amino acids. V was trimmed by 3 bases and J by 2 bases, leaving 14 bases between them. Germline V gene data show CDR1 as MNHNS and CDR2 as SASEGT. This CDR3 is CASSEDPRGAYNEQFF. The CDR3 region has the DNA TGTGCCAGCAGTGAGGACCCCAGGGGGGCCTACAATGAGCAGTTCTTC.

The count of this clone is one. The chain couples TRBV5-6 to TRBJ2-7; D not certain. Per germline, CDR1 SGHDT and CDR2 YYEEEE. V lost 2 bases, J lost 3 bases, and 6 bases lay in between. This CDR3 is 12 amino acids long. The CDR3 region has the DNA TGTGCCAGCAGCTTAGGAGTCTACGAGCAGTACTTC. It is translated as CASSLGVYEQYF.

The chain uses TRBV10-1 and TRBJ1-1; 7 nucleotides match TRBD1. This CDR3 spans 15 amino acids. Trimming at V came to 4 bases and at J to 0 bases, leaving 5 bases not matched to a gene. Germline CDR1 reads WNHNN; CDR2 reads SYGVQD (reference sequence). CDR3 sequence (DNA): TGCGCCAGCAGTGTGAAGGGGGCCATGAACACTGAAGCTTTCTTT. Protein: CASSVKGAMNTEAFF.

Note on this clone: The sample carries other DNA sequences with the same CDR3. This chain links TRBV10-2 with TRBJ1-2; TRBD1 agrees at 9 bases. The CDR3 has 14 amino acids. Looked up from germline, CDR1 is WSHSY and CDR2 is SAAADI. The V gene end was trimmed by 6 bases and the J gene end by 2 bases; junction bases not matched to a gene: 4. CDR3 amino acids: CASSRDRVNYGYTF. The CDR3 DNA sequence: TGCGCCAGCAGCCGGGACAGGGTAAACTATGGCTACACCTTC.

J is TRBJ2-7 and V is TRBV3-1 (or the pseudogene TRBV3-2); TRBD1 aligns across 8 bases. The V segment lost 4 bases and the J segment 7 bases; nucleotides outside the gene matches: 9. Per the germline V gene, CDR1 is LGHDT and CDR2 is YNNKEL (reference sequence). The CDR3 extends over 14 amino acids. CDR3: CASSPTQGAREQYF. CDR3 in DNA: TGTGCCAGCAGCCCCACTCAGGGGGCAAGAGAGCAGTACTTC.

This clone has only one observation. The chain carries TRBV9 and TRBJ1-2; D call uncertain. Germline V gives CDR1 SGDLS, CDR2 YYNGEE. V lost 0 bases and J 8 bases, leaving 17 bases between the germline ends. The CDR3 consists of 15 residues. CDR3 DNA sequence: TGTGCCAGCAGCGTAGGGGGAGGGTACCTACTCGGCTACACCTTC. Translation: CASSVGGGYLLGYTF.

This chain joins TRBV9 and TRBJ2-7; D is unclear. Germline V gene data show CDR1 as SGDLS and CDR2 as YYNGEE. Trimming took 3 bases from V and 3 from J, leaving 10 bases between them. This CDR3 has 13 residues. CDR3 bases: TGTGCCAGCAGCGGAGAGATCGGCTACGAGCAGTACTTC. Translation: CASSGEIGYEQYF.

V is TRBV23-1 and J is TRBJ2-7; no clear D gene. TRBV23-1 is flagged as an ORF with uncertain function. Trimming cost V 0 bases and J 0 bases, with 15 bases left between them. This CDR3 region has 17 residues. The CDR3 region is CASSQSIVLNSSYEQYF. The CDR3 coding sequence is TGCGCCAGCAGTCAATCGATCGTTCTTAACTCCTCCTACGAGCAGTACTTC.

The rearrangement uses TRBV6-5 and TRBJ2-5; TRBD1 matches at 7 bases. J was trimmed by 2 bases and V by 5 bases; bases with no gene match: 5. CDR3 length: 14 residues. Looked up from germline, CDR1 is MNHEY and CDR2 is SVGAGI. CDR3: CASSLRDRQETQYF. The DNA for the CDR3 is TGTGCCAGCAGTCTCCGGGACAGACAAGAGACCCAGTACTTC.

V usage is TRBV6-2 or TRBV6-3 and J usage is TRBJ2-2, with 9 positions matching TRBD2. J lost 4 bases, V lost 1 base, and 1 base had no gene match. The length of the CDR3 is 15 residues. CDR1 is MNHEY, CDR2 SVGEGT, per germline. The CDR3 reads CASSYLAGATGELFF. The CDR3 DNA sequence: TGTGCCAGCAGTTACTTAGCGGGGGCCACCGGGGAGCTGTTTTTT.

The chain joins TRBV30 to TRBJ2-5, with a tentative D call TRBD1 (5 bases). The CDR3 covers 13 residues. The germline V gene encodes CDR1 GTSNPN and CDR2 SVGIG (reference sequence). V was cut by 3 bases and J by 4 bases, with 12 bases left in between. The CDR3 DNA is TGTGCCTGGAGACAACAGGTCCTAGAGACCCAGTACTTC. It encodes CAWRQQVLETQYF.

The chain combines TRBV7-8 with TRBJ2-7; D is perhaps TRBD1 (5 bases). This CDR3 has 14 amino acids. V lost 0 bases to trimming and J lost 5 bases, with 11 bases between them. Germline CDR1 and CDR2: SGHVS and FQNEAQ. CDR3 loop: CASSLARGSHEQYF. In DNA form, the CDR3 reads TGTGCCAGCAGCTTAGCAAGGGGTTCCCACGAGCAGTACTTC. Supplemented by reference TRBV7-8 and TRBJ2-7, the full variable domain reads GAGVSQSPRYKVAKRGQDVALRCDPISGHVSLFWYQQALGQGPEFLTYFQNEAQLDKSGLPSDRFFAERPEGSVSTLKIQRTQQEDSAVYLCASSLARGSHEQYFGPGTRLTVT.

The V and J genes are TRBV6-5 and TRBJ2-3; 8 bases line up with TRBD2. The V and J ends lost 4 bases and 5 bases, in that order; junction bases with no gene match: 5. CDR3 length equals 14 residues. The germline V gene has CDR1 MNHEY and CDR2 SVGAGI. CDR3 in DNA: TGTGCCAGCAGTTTTCGGGGGGGGCAAGATACGCAGTATTTT. Translating it yields CASSFRGGQDTQYF.

The rearrangement joins TRBV13 to TRBJ2-1, with D possibly matching TRBD2 (6 bases). The CDR3 is 17 amino acids. The germline V gene encodes CDR1 PRHDT and CDR2 FYEKMQ (reference sequence). V was cut by 1 base and J by 6 bases, with 19 bases left in between. DNA for the CDR3: TGTGCCAGCAGCTTAGCTTGGTCATCTAACGGGGGCAATGAGCAGTTCTTC. This codes for CASSLAWSSNGGNEQFF.

The chain uses TRBV12-3 or TRBV12-4 and TRBJ2-2; D ambiguous. Trimming cost V 6 bases and J 1 base, with 6 bases left between them. This CDR3 has 13 residues. For the CDR3, the DNA is TGTGCCAGCAGGACGGGGAACACCGGGGAGCTGTTTTTT. Translation: CASRTGNTGELFF.

The chain is built from TRBV12-3 or TRBV12-4 and TRBJ1-5; no reliable D call. V dropped 4 bases and J dropped 0 bases, with 4 bases sitting between them. The CDR3 sequence is 13 residues long. The CDR3 loop is CASSSISNQPQHF. CDR3 DNA sequence: TGTGCCAGCAGTTCCATTAGCAATCAGCCCCAGCATTTT.

The chain is built from TRBV20-1 and TRBJ2-7, with 14 bases that match TRBD2. Germline assignment: CDR1 DFQATT and CDR2 SNEGSKA (reference sequence). V shed 3 bases and J 5 bases; nucleotides not matched to a gene: 12. The CDR3 runs 17 residues. The CDR3 is CSASLTSGRARAHEQYF. Here the CDR3 DNA reads TGCAGTGCTAGTTTGACTAGCGGGAGGGCCCGGGCCCACGAGCAGTACTTC.

Only one count was recorded for this clone. The V gene is TRBV15, the J gene TRBJ1-2; 8 nucleotides align to TRBD1. From germline, CDR1 is LNHNV and CDR2 YYDKDF (reference sequence). The CDR3 has 15 amino acids. J gave up 7 bases and V 3 bases, and 10 bases lay outside the gene matches. CDR3 DNA sequence: TGTGCCACCAGCAGCTCAAACTCAGGGGGCCGTGGCTACACCTTC. It translates to CATSSSNSGGRGYTF. Filled out from reference TRBV15 and TRBJ1-2, the complete variable domain reads DAMVIQNPRYQVTQFGKPVTLSCSQTLNHNVMYWYQQKSSQAPKLLFHYYDKDFNNEADTPDNFQSRRPNTSFCFLDIRSPGLGDTAMYLCATSSSNSGGRGYTFGSGTRLTVV.

The J gene is TRBJ1-2, the V gene TRBV4-2; the D gene is possibly TRBD1 (6 bases). CDR3 length: 15 amino acids. Germline CDR1 LGHNA, CDR2 YNFKEQ. The germline V and J ends were trimmed by 0 bases and 6 bases, with 14 bases remaining between them. CDR3 in amino acids: CASSQDFGRGHGYTF. In DNA, the CDR3 is TGTGCCAGCAGCCAAGATTTCGGCAGGGGTCATGGCTACACCTTC.

The chain is built from TRBV5-4 and TRBJ2-7; TRBD2 agrees at 13 bases. V lost 0 bases to trimming and J lost 6 bases; unmatched junction nucleotides: 6. The V gene's germline CDR1 is SGHNT and CDR2 YYREEE (reference sequence). The CDR3 consists of 16 residues. The CDR3 is CASSLGTSGRTGEQYF. CDR3 sequence (DNA): TGTGCCAGCAGCTTGGGGACTAGCGGGAGAACGGGCGAGCAGTACTTC.

V and J are TRBV19 and TRBJ1-1; no clear D gene. The length of the CDR3 is 15 residues. V was cut by 5 bases and J by 0 bases, with 13 bases left in between. CDR1 LNHDA and CDR2 SQIVND come from the germline V gene (reference sequence). CDR3 sequence reads: CASSLTGGMNTEAFF. CDR3 DNA: TGTGCCAGTAGTTTGACGGGAGGGATGAACACTGAAGCTTTCTTT.

CDR3 protein: CAWDRSLYGYTF. The DNA of the CDR3 is TGTGCCTGGGACAGGAGTCTCTATGGCTACACCTTC. The V and J genes are TRBV30 and TRBJ1-2; the D gene is possibly TRBD1 (6 bases). Trimming took 5 bases from V and 4 from J, leaving 11 bases between them. The germline V gene has CDR1 GTSNPN and CDR2 SVGIG (reference sequence). The CDR3 length is 12 residues.

V gene TRBV3-1 (or the pseudogene TRBV3-2) combines with J gene TRBJ2-7, with D hard to call. The CDR3 is made up of 11 amino acids. CDR1 and CDR2 from the germline V gene are LGHDT and YNNKEL (reference sequence). The germline V and J ends were trimmed by 1 base and 6 bases, with 4 bases remaining between them. CDR3 protein: CASSQGGEQYF. The CDR3 coding sequence is TGTGCCAGCAGCCAAGGAGGCGAGCAGTACTTC.

About this clone itself: Other DNA sequences from this sample encode an identical CDR3 as well. This chain uses TRBV7-2 with TRBJ2-1; 8 bases agree with TRBD2. The length of the CDR3 is 15 residues. Germline V CDR1 and CDR2: SGHTA, FQGNSA. With 1 base clipped from V and 4 bases from J, the junction kept 3 bases outside the gene matches. Here the CDR3 DNA reads TGTGCCAGCAGCTTAGTCGCGGGGGGATACAATGAGCAGTTCTTC. Protein product: CASSLVAGGYNEQFF.

The J gene is TRBJ1-1, the V gene TRBV5-1; D not certain. V was pared by 3 bases and J by 5 bases, with 8 bases between. Per the germline V gene, CDR1 is SGHRS and CDR2 is YFSETQ. The CDR3 is made up of 12 amino acids. DNA for the CDR3: TGCGCCAGCAGCTCCGGGGAGACTGAAGCTTTCTTT. Protein sequence: CASSSGETEAFF.

This sequence joins TRBV5-4 and TRBJ1-2, with TRBD1 matching 8 bases. Germline assignment: CDR1 SGHNT and CDR2 YYREEE (reference sequence). V shed 4 bases, J shed 4 bases, and the junction held 6 bases outside the gene matches. The CDR3 contains 14 residues. The CDR3 sequence is CASSPGQETYGYTF. The CDR3 region has the DNA TGTGCCAGCAGCCCGGGACAGGAGACCTATGGCTACACCTTC.